A single sample gave rise to the 6 T cell receptor beta chains below, sequenced in a study of T-cell memory formation after mild COVID-19. TCRdb passed the 5' RACE reads through MiXCR, listing each CDR3 protein once. The sample shows 210,000 or so distinct CDR3 sequences, more than 25% of them seen only once. Sequences were obtained from PBMCs or a T cell subset sorted from them (not recorded which). The source of these receptors is an adult woman who had mild COVID-19 (a few samples of this study predate the infection). Cell type and time point are not known.

This chain links TRBV7-9 with TRBJ2-4, with 7 bases identical to TRBD1. Trimming at V came to 5 bases and at J to 8 bases, leaving 12 bases not matched to a gene. This CDR3 contains 15 residues. Per germline, CDR1 SEHNR and CDR2 FQNEAQ (reference sequence). In DNA, the CDR3 is TGTGCCAGCAGCCACCGGGACAATCAGGGGGACATTCAGTACTTC. This translates into CASSHRDNQGDIQYF.

J is TRBJ2-7 and V is TRBV7-2; 7 nucleotides agree with TRBD2. Trimming took 4 bases from V and 3 from J; bases not matched to a gene: 9. The CDR3 totals 15 residues. CDR1 is SGHTA and CDR2 is FQGNSA in the germline V gene. CDR3 bases: TGTGCCAGCAGCTCACAGCCAGCGGGGTTCTACGAGCAGTACTTC. It codes for CASSSQPAGFYEQYF.

This clonotype was detected only a few times. The rearrangement joins TRBV7-9 to TRBJ1-2; 7 bases align to TRBD1. This CDR3 contains 15 residues. The V gene end was trimmed by 0 bases and the J gene end by 9 bases; junction bases not matched to a gene: 10. Germline V gene lookup returns CDR1 SEHNR and CDR2 FQNEAQ (reference sequence). The CDR3 bases are TGTGCCAGCAGCTTAGCTGCAACAGGGGAGAGGAGCTACACCTTC. Protein product: CASSLAATGERSYTF.

This clonotype has just a few counts. The V call is TRBV15, the J call TRBJ1-1; D gene ambiguous. The V and J ends lost 0 bases and 0 bases respectively, with 14 bases between them. The CDR3 covers 17 residues. Germline V gene data show CDR1 as LNHNV and CDR2 as YYDKDF (reference sequence). The CDR3 DNA sequence: TGTGCCACCAGCAGAGACCAAACCAGAGTCATGAACACTGAAGCTTTCTTT. Translating it yields CATSRDQTRVMNTEAFF.

Only a few counts were recorded for this clonotype. This chain connects TRBV18 to TRBJ2-7; D not resolved. The germline V gene has CDR1 KGHSH and CDR2 LQKENI. This CDR3 spans 14 amino acids. V was trimmed by 3 bases and J by 0 bases, leaving 9 bases between them. The CDR3 spells CASSPTTYSYEQYF. In DNA form, the CDR3 reads TGTGCCAGCTCACCCACCACTTACTCCTACGAGCAGTACTTC. Looking up the rest from reference TRBV18 and TRBJ2-7 gives the full variable domain: NAGVMQNPRHLVRRRGQEARLRCSPMKGHSHVYWYRQLPEEGLKFMVYLQKENIIDESGMPKERFSAEFPKEGPSILRIQQVVRGDSAAYFCASSPTTYSYEQYFGPGTRLTVT.

This sequence joins TRBV20-1 and TRBJ2-7; D assignment may be TRBD1 or TRBD2 (5 bases each). Germline values: CDR1 DFQATT, CDR2 SNEGSKA (reference sequence). The CDR3 is 12 residues long. The V gene lost 5 bases and the J gene lost 3 bases, with 11 bases spanning the gap. The CDR3 loop is CSAQGPGYEQYF. CDR3 DNA: TGCAGTGCTCAGGGACCAGGCTACGAGCAGTACTTC.